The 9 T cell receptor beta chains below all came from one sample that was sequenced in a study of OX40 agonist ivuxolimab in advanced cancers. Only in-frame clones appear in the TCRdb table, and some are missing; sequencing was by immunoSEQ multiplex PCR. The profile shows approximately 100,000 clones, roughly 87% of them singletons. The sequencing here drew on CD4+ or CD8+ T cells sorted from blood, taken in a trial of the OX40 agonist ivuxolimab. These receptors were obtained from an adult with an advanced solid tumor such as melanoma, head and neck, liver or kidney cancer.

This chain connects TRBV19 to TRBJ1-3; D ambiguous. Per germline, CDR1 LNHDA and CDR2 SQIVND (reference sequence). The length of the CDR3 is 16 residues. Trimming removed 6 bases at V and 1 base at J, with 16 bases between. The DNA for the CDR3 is TGTGCCAGTAGAAGAGTCCAGGCATTATCTGGAAACACCATATATTTT. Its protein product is CASRRVQALSGNTIYF.

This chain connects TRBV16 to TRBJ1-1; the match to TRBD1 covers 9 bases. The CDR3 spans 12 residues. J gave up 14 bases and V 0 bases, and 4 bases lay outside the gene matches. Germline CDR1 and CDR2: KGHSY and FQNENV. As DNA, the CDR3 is TGTGCCAGCAGCCAATCTTGGGACAGGGCCTTCTTT. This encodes CASSQSWDRAFF.

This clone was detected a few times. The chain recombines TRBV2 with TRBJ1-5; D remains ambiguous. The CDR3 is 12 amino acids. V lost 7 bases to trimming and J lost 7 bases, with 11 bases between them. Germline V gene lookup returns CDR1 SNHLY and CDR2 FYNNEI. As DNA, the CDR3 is TGTGCCAGCACCCCCGGAGAACAGCCCCAGCATTTT. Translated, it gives CASTPGEQPQHF.

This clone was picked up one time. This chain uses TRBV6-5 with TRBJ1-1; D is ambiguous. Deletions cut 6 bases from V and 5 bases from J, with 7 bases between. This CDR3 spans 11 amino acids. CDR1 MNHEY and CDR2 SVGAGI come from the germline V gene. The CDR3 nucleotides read TGTGCCAGCAGAGGGCGGACTGAAGCTTTCTTT. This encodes CASRGRTEAFF.

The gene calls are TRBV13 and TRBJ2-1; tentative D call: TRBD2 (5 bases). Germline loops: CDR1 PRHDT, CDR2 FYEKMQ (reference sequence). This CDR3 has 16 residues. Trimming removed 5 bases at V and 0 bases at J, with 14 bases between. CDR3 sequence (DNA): TGTGCCAGCAGCCCGAGGGTTTCGAGCTCCTACAATGAGCAGTTCTTC. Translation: CASSPRVSSSYNEQFF. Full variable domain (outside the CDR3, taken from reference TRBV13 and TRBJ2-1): AAGVIQSPRHLIKEKRETATLKCYPIPRHDTVYWYQQGPGQDPQFLISFYEKMQSDKGSIPDRFSAQQFSDYHSELNMSSLELGDSALYFCASSPRVSSSYNEQFFGPGTRLTVL.

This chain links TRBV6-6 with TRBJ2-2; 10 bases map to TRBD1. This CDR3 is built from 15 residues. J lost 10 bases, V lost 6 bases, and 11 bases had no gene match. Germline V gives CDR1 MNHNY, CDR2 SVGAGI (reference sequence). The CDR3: CASSPRQGASSELFF. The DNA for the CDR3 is TGTGCCAGCAGCCCTAGACAGGGGGCATCTTCGGAGCTGTTTTTT.

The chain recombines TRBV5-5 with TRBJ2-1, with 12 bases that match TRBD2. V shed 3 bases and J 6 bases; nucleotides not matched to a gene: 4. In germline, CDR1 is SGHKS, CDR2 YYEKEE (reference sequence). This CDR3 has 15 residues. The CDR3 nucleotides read TGTGCCAGCAGCTATCCTAGCGGGGGGGCCAATGAGCAGTTCTTC. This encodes CASSYPSGGANEQFF.

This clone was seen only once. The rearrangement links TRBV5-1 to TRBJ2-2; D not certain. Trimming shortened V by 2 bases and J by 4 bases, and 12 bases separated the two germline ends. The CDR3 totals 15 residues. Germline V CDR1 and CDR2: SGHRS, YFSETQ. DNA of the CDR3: TGCGCCAGCAGCTTTGACCTCCTGGGCACCGGGGAGCTGTTTTTT. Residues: CASSFDLLGTGELFF.

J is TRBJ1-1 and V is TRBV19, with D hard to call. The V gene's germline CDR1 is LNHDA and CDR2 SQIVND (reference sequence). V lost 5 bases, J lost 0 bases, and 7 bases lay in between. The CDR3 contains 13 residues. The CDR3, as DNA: TGTGCCAGTAGTGGAGCAATGAACACTGAAGCTTTCTTT. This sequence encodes CASSGAMNTEAFF. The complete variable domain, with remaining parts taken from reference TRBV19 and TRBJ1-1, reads DGGITQSPKYLFRKEGQNVTLSCEQNLNHDAMYWYRQDPGQGLRLIYYSQIVNDFQKGDIAEGYSVSREKKESFPLTVTSAQKNPTAFYLCASSGAMNTEAFFGQGTRLTVV.